Listed below are T cell receptor beta chains from one sample, sequenced in a study of T cell responses to AZD1222 COVID-19 vaccine. Sequencing was performed with immunoSEQ multiplex PCR; in TCRdb, only in-frame clones are kept and a portion is missing. The data contain some 150,000 clones, approximately 92% of them seen just once; the ten biggest clones take up approximately 3%. The input for sequencing was peripheral blood, taken 28 days after the second AZD1222 dose. The receptors come from an adult who received the AZD1222 COVID-19 vaccine. The CDR3 runs from the conserved cysteine through the conserved F or W. Fields, in order: clone size, D gene, J gene, V gene, CDR3 protein, CDR3 DNA. The D gene is left open where the match is weak. Clone size is not always given. Where it is, it says once, few, many or a class for expanded clones.

abundance: .
d_gene: .
j_gene: TRBJ2-2
v_gene: TRBV6-5
CDR3aa: CASSYFAPGELFF
CDR3nt: TGTGCCAGCAGTTACTTTGCTCCCGGGGAGCTGTTTTTT

abundance: .
d_gene: TRBD1
j_gene: TRBJ2-2
v_gene: TRBV5-1
CDR3aa: CASSLIGTVANTGELFF
CDR3nt: TGCGCCAGCAGCCTAATCGGGACAGTCGCGAACACCGGGGAGCTGTTTTTT

abundance: .
d_gene: .
j_gene: TRBJ2-1
v_gene: TRBV6-2/TRBV6-3
CDR3aa: CASSSSIPGVTAIF
CDR3nt: TGTGCCAGCAGTTCGTCAATCCCCGGGGTTACCGCCATCTTC

abundance: .
d_gene: .
j_gene: TRBJ1-1
v_gene: TRBV14
CDR3aa: CASSQDFTEAFF
CDR3nt: TGTGCCAGCAGCCAAGATTTTACTGAAGCTTTCTTT

abundance: .
d_gene: .
j_gene: TRBJ2-3
v_gene: TRBV6-1
CDR3aa: CASSEGTTTADTQYF
CDR3nt: TGTGCCAGCAGTGAAGGGACCACCACGGCAGATACGCAGTATTTT

abundance: .
d_gene: TRBD2
j_gene: TRBJ2-7
v_gene: TRBV4-1
CDR3aa: CASSPSGSSEQYF
CDR3nt: TGCGCCAGCAGCCCGAGCGGGAGTAGCGAGCAGTACTTC

abundance: .
d_gene: .
j_gene: TRBJ2-7
v_gene: TRBV11-2
CDR3aa: CASSLWAGSHEQYF
CDR3nt: TGTGCCAGCAGCTTATGGGCAGGGAGCCACGAGCAGTACTTC

abundance: .
d_gene: .
j_gene: TRBJ1-5
v_gene: TRBV28
CDR3aa: CASSWRLGGGGGQPQHF
CDR3nt: TGTGCCAGCAGTTGGCGATTGGGCGGGGGCGGCGGTCAGCCCCAGCATTTT

abundance: .
d_gene: TRBD1
j_gene: TRBJ1-5
v_gene: TRBV7-2
CDR3aa: CASSSGTAGRQPQHF
CDR3nt: TGTGCCAGCAGCTCCGGGACAGCGGGACGTCAGCCCCAGCATTTT

abundance: once
d_gene: .
j_gene: TRBJ2-2
v_gene: TRBV9
CDR3aa: CASREGTNTGELFF
CDR3nt: TGTGCCAGCAGAGAGGGGACTAACACCGGGGAGCTGTTTTTT

abundance: once
d_gene: TRBD1
j_gene: TRBJ1-1
v_gene: TRBV30
CDR3aa: CAWKLGTANTEAFF
CDR3nt: TGTGCCTGGAAGCTCGGGACAGCCAACACTGAAGCTTTCTTT

abundance: .
d_gene: .
j_gene: TRBJ1-1
v_gene: TRBV7-9
CDR3aa: CASSPPGEAFF
CDR3nt: TGTGCCAGCAGCCCCCCGGGTGAAGCTTTCTTT

abundance: once
d_gene: TRBD1
j_gene: TRBJ1-1
v_gene: TRBV5-1
CDR3aa: CASSFDRGAEAFF
CDR3nt: TGCGCCAGCAGCTTCGACAGGGGCGCTGAAGCTTTCTTT

abundance: .
d_gene: TRBD2
j_gene: TRBJ2-1
v_gene: TRBV2
CDR3aa: CAIVPGLVSSYNEQFF
CDR3nt: TGTGCCATCGTCCCGGGACTAGTATCGTCCTACAATGAGCAGTTCTTC

abundance: .
d_gene: .
j_gene: TRBJ2-2
v_gene: TRBV15
CDR3aa: CATSSGPTRDTGELFF
CDR3nt: TGTGCCACCAGCAGCGGCCCTACTAGAGACACCGGGGAGCTGTTTTTT

abundance: .
d_gene: TRBD2
j_gene: TRBJ2-3
v_gene: TRBV13
CDR3aa: CASRLAGSTDTQYF
CDR3nt: TGTGCCAGCAGGCTAGCGGGGAGCACAGATACGCAGTATTTT

abundance: .
d_gene: .
j_gene: TRBJ2-7
v_gene: TRBV5-6
CDR3aa: CASSETFSEYEQYF
CDR3nt: TGTGCCAGCAGCGAAACGTTCTCCGAGTACGAGCAGTACTTC

abundance: .
d_gene: .
j_gene: TRBJ2-7
v_gene: TRBV6-5
CDR3aa: CASSYVMTRGLEQYF
CDR3nt: TGTGCCAGCAGTTACGTCATGACTCGGGGGCTCGAGCAGTACTTC

abundance: .
d_gene: TRBD1
j_gene: TRBJ1-4
v_gene: TRBV7-9
CDR3aa: CASSPFLTGGNEKLFF
CDR3nt: TGTGCCAGCAGCCCATTCTTGACAGGGGGTAATGAAAAACTGTTTTTT

abundance: .
d_gene: TRBD1
j_gene: TRBJ1-1
v_gene: TRBV19
CDR3aa: CASRDRLNTEAFF
CDR3nt: TGTGCCAGTAGGGACAGGTTAAACACTGAAGCTTTCTTT

abundance: .
d_gene: TRBD2
j_gene: TRBJ2-5
v_gene: TRBV5-1
CDR3aa: CASSRAPSGSGETQYF
CDR3nt: TGCGCCAGCAGCCGAGCTCCTAGCGGGAGTGGAGAGACCCAGTACTTC

abundance: .
d_gene: TRBD2
j_gene: TRBJ2-1
v_gene: TRBV5-4
CDR3aa: CASSPGTSLPNEQFF
CDR3nt: TGTGCCAGCAGCCCCGGGACTAGCTTGCCCAATGAGCAGTTCTTC

abundance: .
d_gene: .
j_gene: TRBJ1-2
v_gene: TRBV10-3
CDR3aa: CAISTTGLYGYTF
CDR3nt: TGTGCCATCAGTACGACAGGCCTCTATGGCTACACCTTC

abundance: .
d_gene: .
j_gene: TRBJ1-5
v_gene: TRBV19
CDR3aa: CASSIDRQGYQPQHF
CDR3nt: TGTGCCAGTAGTATAGATCGCCAGGGGTATCAGCCCCAGCATTTT

abundance: once
d_gene: TRBD1
j_gene: TRBJ1-5
v_gene: TRBV18
CDR3aa: CASSPDRGGQPQHF
CDR3nt: TGTGCCAGCTCACCCGACAGGGGTGGCCAGCCCCAGCATTTT

abundance: .
d_gene: .
j_gene: TRBJ1-2
v_gene: TRBV28
CDR3aa: CASSSSDRGNYGYTF
CDR3nt: .

abundance: .
d_gene: .
j_gene: TRBJ2-2
v_gene: TRBV19
CDR3aa: CATSGTANTGELFF
CDR3nt: TGTGCCACCTCCGGGACCGCGAACACCGGGGAGCTGTTTTTT

abundance: few
d_gene: TRBD1
j_gene: TRBJ2-2
v_gene: TRBV6-5
CDR3aa: CASSWTGGTGELFF
CDR3nt: TGTGCCAGCAGCTGGACAGGGGGCACCGGGGAGCTGTTTTTT

abundance: .
d_gene: .
j_gene: TRBJ2-3
v_gene: TRBV5-1
CDR3aa: CASSLVHTKLGDTQYF
CDR3nt: TGCGCCAGCAGCTTGGTCCACACGAAGTTGGGAGATACGCAGTATTTT

abundance: .
d_gene: .
j_gene: TRBJ1-3
v_gene: TRBV27
CDR3aa: CASSSGGPGNTIYF
CDR3nt: TGTGCCAGCAGTTCTGGGGGCCCGGGAAACACCATATATTTT

abundance: .
d_gene: TRBD1
j_gene: TRBJ2-7
v_gene: TRBV11-2
CDR3aa: CASSWTGDSYEQYF
CDR3nt: TGTGCCAGCAGCTGGACAGGGGACTCCTACGAGCAGTACTTC

abundance: .
d_gene: .
j_gene: TRBJ2-3
v_gene: TRBV5-4
CDR3aa: CASSFRGRDTQYF
CDR3nt: TGTGCCAGCAGCTTTCGGGGGAGGGATACGCAGTATTTT

abundance: .
d_gene: .
j_gene: TRBJ2-7
v_gene: TRBV6-5
CDR3aa: CASSYRRSYEQYF
CDR3nt: TGTGCCAGCAGTTACAGGCGGTCCTACGAGCAGTACTTC

abundance: .
d_gene: TRBD1
j_gene: TRBJ1-2
v_gene: TRBV5-4
CDR3aa: CASSLELTGGGYTF
CDR3nt: TGTGCCAGCAGCTTGGAACTGACAGGGGGAGGCTACACCTTC

abundance: .
d_gene: .
j_gene: TRBJ2-7
v_gene: TRBV6-5
CDR3aa: CASIRAAYEQYF
CDR3nt: TGTGCCAGCATCAGGGCTGCCTACGAGCAGTACTTC

abundance: .
d_gene: .
j_gene: TRBJ2-1
v_gene: TRBV19
CDR3aa: CASSIKGWDRVIKQFF
CDR3nt: TGTGCCAGTAGTATTAAAGGGTGGGATAGGGTTATAAAGCAGTTCTTC

abundance: .
d_gene: .
j_gene: TRBJ1-5
v_gene: TRBV6-5
CDR3aa: CASSSGGHPQHF
CDR3nt: TGTGCCAGCAGTTCCGGGGGACACCCCCAGCATTTT

abundance: .
d_gene: .
j_gene: TRBJ2-2
v_gene: TRBV9
CDR3aa: CASSVGSRNTGELFF
CDR3nt: TGTGCCAGCAGCGTTGGTAGCAGGAACACCGGGGAGCTGTTTTTT

abundance: .
d_gene: .
j_gene: TRBJ1-1
v_gene: TRBV15
CDR3aa: CATSRETGNTEAFF
CDR3nt: TGTGCCACCAGCAGAGAAACAGGGAACACTGAAGCTTTCTTT

abundance: .
d_gene: TRBD1
j_gene: TRBJ1-2
v_gene: TRBV6-6
CDR3aa: CASSHNRDRGYGYTF
CDR3nt: TGTGCCAGCAGTCACAACCGGGACAGGGGGTATGGCTACACCTTC

abundance: .
d_gene: .
j_gene: TRBJ1-2
v_gene: TRBV15
CDR3aa: CATSRPSGNYGYTF
CDR3nt: TGTGCCACCAGCAGACCGTCGGGAAACTATGGCTACACCTTC

abundance: .
d_gene: TRBD2
j_gene: TRBJ2-1
v_gene: TRBV19
CDR3aa: CASTAGVGDEQFF
CDR3nt: TGTGCCAGTACAGCGGGAGTTGGCGATGAGCAGTTCTTC

abundance: .
d_gene: .
j_gene: TRBJ2-7
v_gene: TRBV7-8
CDR3aa: CASSLPPTGAALEQYF
CDR3nt: TGTGCCAGCAGCTTACCCCCAACGGGAGCTGCCTTAGAGCAGTACTTC

abundance: .
d_gene: TRBD1
j_gene: TRBJ2-5
v_gene: TRBV5-6
CDR3aa: CATCQGAQETQYF
CDR3nt: TGTGCCACCTGTCAGGGGGCTCAAGAGACCCAGTACTTC

abundance: .
d_gene: .
j_gene: TRBJ1-5
v_gene: TRBV6-2/TRBV6-3
CDR3aa: CASSYSPGNNQPQHF
CDR3nt: TGTGCCAGCAGTTACTCGCCTGGGAACAATCAGCCCCAGCATTTT

abundance: few
d_gene: .
j_gene: TRBJ2-7
v_gene: TRBV5-8
CDR3aa: CASSAYEQYF
CDR3nt: TGTGCCAGCAGCGCCTACGAGCAGTACTTC

abundance: .
d_gene: .
j_gene: TRBJ2-7
v_gene: TRBV6-5
CDR3aa: CASATGNYEQYF
CDR3nt: TGTGCCAGCGCCACGGGGAACTACGAGCAGTACTTC

abundance: .
d_gene: .
j_gene: TRBJ2-5
v_gene: TRBV29-1
CDR3aa: CSVVPVSETQYF
CDR3nt: TGCAGCGTTGTTCCGGTTTCGGAGACCCAGTACTTC

abundance: once
d_gene: .
j_gene: TRBJ2-3
v_gene: TRBV7-2
CDR3aa: CASSLGISSATDTQYF
CDR3nt: TGTGCCAGCAGCTTAGGAATCTCTAGCGCCACAGATACGCAGTATTTT

abundance: .
d_gene: .
j_gene: TRBJ1-4
v_gene: TRBV7-2
CDR3aa: CASSLGGRGGEKLFF
CDR3nt: TGTGCCAGCAGCTTAGGTGGGAGGGGAGGGGAAAAACTGTTTTTT

abundance: few
d_gene: TRBD2
j_gene: TRBJ2-7
v_gene: TRBV4-2
CDR3aa: CASSQGLAGGREQYF
CDR3nt: TGTGCCAGCAGCCAAGGACTAGCGGGAGGGCGAGAGCAGTACTTC

abundance: .
d_gene: .
j_gene: TRBJ1-1
v_gene: TRBV4-1
CDR3aa: CASSLSGTDTNTEAFF
CDR3nt: TGCGCCAGCAGCCTCTCCGGGACTGACACGAACACTGAAGCTTTCTTT

abundance: .
d_gene: TRBD2
j_gene: TRBJ2-1
v_gene: TRBV11-3
CDR3aa: CASSLGVAGGSYNEQFF
CDR3nt: TGTGCCAGCAGCTTAGGGGTAGCGGGAGGGTCCTACAATGAGCAGTTCTTC

abundance: .
d_gene: TRBD2
j_gene: TRBJ2-2
v_gene: TRBV6-5
CDR3aa: CASLGLASTGELFF
CDR3nt: TGTGCCAGCCTTGGACTAGCGAGCACCGGGGAGCTGTTTTTT

abundance: .
d_gene: .
j_gene: TRBJ1-1
v_gene: TRBV19
CDR3aa: CASKPSNGVNTEAFF
CDR3nt: TGTGCCAGTAAACCATCGAACGGGGTAAACACTGAAGCTTTCTTT